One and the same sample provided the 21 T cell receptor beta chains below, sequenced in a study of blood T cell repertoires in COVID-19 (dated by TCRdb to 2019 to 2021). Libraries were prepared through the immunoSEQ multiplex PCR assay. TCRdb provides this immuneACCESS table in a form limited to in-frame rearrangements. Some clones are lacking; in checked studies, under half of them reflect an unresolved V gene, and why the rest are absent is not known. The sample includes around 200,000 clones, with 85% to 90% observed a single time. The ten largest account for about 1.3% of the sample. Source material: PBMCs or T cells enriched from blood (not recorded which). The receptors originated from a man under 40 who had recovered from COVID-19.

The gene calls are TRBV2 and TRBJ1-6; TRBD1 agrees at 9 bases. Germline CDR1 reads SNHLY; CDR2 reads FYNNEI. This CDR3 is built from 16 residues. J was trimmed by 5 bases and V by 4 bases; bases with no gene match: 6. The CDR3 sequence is CASSGAGQGNNSPLHF. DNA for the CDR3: TGTGCCAGCAGTGGAGCGGGACAGGGCAATAATTCACCCCTCCACTTT.

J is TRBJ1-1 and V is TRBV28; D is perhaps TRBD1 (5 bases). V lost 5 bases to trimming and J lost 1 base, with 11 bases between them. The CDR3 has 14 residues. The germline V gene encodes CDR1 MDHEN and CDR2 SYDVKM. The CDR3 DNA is TGTGCCAGCAGTACCCCGACAGCGAACACTGAAGCTTTCTTT. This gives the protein CASSTPTANTEAFF.

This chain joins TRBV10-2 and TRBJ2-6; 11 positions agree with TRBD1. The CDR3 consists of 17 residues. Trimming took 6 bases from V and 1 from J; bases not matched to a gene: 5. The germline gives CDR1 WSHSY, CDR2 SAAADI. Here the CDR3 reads CASSLGDRGSGANVLTF. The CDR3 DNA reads TGCGCCAGCAGCTTGGGGGACAGGGGGTCTGGGGCCAACGTCCTGACTTTC.

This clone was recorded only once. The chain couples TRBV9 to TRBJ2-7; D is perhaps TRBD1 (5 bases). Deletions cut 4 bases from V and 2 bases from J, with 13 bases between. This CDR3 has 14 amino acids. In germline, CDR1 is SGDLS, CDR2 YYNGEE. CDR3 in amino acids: CASSPQGVPYEQYF. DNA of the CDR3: TGTGCCAGCAGCCCTCAGGGTGTGCCCTACGAGCAGTACTTC.

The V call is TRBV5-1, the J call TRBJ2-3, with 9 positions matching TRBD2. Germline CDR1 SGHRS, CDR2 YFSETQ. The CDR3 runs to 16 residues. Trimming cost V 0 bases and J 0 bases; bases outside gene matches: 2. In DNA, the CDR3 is TGCGCCAGCAGCTTGGGCGGGGGGGATAGCACAGATACGCAGTATTTT. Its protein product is CASSLGGGDSTDTQYF.

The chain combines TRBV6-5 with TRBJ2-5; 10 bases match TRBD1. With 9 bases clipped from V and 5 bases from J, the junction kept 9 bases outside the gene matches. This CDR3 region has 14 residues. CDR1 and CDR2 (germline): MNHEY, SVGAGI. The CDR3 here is CASRRDRGAETQYF. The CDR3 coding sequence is TGTGCCAGTCGGCGGGACAGGGGTGCGGAGACCCAGTACTTC.

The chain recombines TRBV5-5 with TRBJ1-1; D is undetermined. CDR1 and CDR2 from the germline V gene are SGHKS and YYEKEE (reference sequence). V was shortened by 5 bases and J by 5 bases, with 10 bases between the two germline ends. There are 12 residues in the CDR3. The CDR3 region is CASSTRLTEAFF. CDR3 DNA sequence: TGTGCCAGCAGTACCAGATTAACTGAAGCTTTCTTT.

For the CDR3, the DNA is TGTGCCAGCAGCCGTCCCGGTTGGGACACGAACACAGATACGCAGTATTTT. It translates to CASSRPGWDTNTDTQYF. V is TRBV5-4 and J is TRBJ2-3, with a weak D call TRBD1 (6 bases). Germline-derived CDR1 and CDR2 are SGHNT and YYREEE (reference sequence). The CDR3 totals 17 residues. Trimming shortened V by 4 bases and J by 2 bases, and 20 bases separated the two germline ends.

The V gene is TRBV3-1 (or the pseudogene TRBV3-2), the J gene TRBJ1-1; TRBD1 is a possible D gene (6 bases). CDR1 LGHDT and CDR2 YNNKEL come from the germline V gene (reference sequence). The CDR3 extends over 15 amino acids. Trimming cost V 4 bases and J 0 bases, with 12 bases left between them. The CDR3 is CASSPSGVLNTEAFF. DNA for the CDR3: TGTGCCAGCAGCCCTTCAGGGGTGCTGAACACTGAAGCTTTCTTT.

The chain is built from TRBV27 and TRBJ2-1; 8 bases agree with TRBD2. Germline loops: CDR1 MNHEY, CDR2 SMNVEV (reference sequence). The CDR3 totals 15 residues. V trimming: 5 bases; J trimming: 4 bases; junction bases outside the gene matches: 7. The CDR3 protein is CASSAYGGGYNEQFF. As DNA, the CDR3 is TGTGCCAGCAGTGCCTACGGGGGGGGTTACAATGAGCAGTTCTTC.

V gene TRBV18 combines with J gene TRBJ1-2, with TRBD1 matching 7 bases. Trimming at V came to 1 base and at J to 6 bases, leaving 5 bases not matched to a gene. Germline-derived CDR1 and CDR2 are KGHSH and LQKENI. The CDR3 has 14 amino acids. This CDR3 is CASSPRQGEDGYTF. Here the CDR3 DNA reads TGTGCCAGCTCACCACGACAGGGCGAGGATGGCTACACCTTC.

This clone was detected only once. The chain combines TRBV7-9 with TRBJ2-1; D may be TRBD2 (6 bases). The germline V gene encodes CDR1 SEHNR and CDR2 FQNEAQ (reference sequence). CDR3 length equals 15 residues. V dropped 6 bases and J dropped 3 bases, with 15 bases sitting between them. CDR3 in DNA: TGTGCCAGCAGTCCACGGGGGACCATCTACAATGAGCAGTTCTTC. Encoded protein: CASSPRGTIYNEQFF.

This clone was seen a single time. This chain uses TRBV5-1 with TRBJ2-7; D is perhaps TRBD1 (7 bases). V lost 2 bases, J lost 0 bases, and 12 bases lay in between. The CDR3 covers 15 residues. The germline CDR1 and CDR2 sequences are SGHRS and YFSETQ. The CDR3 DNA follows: TGCGCCAGCAGCTTCGCAGGGGGGAGCTCCTACGAGCAGTACTTC. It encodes CASSFAGGSSYEQYF.

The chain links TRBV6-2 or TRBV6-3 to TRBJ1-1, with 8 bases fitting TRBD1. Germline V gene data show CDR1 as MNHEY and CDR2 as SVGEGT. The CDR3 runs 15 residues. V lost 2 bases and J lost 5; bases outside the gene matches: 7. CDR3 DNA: TGTGCCAGCAGTTACCCCGGACAGGGAGGGACTGAAGCTTTCTTT. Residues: CASSYPGQGGTEAFF.

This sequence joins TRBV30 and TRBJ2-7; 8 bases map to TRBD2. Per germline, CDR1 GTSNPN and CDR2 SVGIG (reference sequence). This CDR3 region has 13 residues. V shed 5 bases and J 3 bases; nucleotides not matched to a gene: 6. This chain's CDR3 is CAWDGLANYEQYF. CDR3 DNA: TGTGCCTGGGACGGACTAGCCAACTACGAGCAGTACTTC.

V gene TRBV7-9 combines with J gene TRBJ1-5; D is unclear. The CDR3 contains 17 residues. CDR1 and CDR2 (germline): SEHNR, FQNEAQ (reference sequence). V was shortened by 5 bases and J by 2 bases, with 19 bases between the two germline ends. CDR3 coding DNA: TGTGCCAGCAGCCAATGGCTAGGGAGGGATGGCAATCAGCCCCAGCATTTT. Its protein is CASSQWLGRDGNQPQHF.

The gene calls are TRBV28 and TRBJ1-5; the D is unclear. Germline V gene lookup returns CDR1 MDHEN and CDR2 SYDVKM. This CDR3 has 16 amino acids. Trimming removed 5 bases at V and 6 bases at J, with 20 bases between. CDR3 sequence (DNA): TGTGCCAGCAGTGGGAGCCGGCAAGGGCATCCTCAGCCCCAGCATTTT. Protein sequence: CASSGSRQGHPQPQHF.

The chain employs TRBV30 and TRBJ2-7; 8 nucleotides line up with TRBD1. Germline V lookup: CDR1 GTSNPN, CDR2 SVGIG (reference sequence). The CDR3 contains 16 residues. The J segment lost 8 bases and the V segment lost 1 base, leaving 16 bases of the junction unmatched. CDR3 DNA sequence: TGTGCCTGGAGTGACTCGACAGGGGCTGTTTTGTTTAAGCAGTACTTC. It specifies CAWSDSTGAVLFKQYF.

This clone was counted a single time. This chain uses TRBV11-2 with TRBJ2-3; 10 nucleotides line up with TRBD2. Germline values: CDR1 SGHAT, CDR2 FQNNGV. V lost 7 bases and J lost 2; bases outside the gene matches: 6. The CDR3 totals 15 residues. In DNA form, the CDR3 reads TGTGCCAGCACCGTTAGCGGGGGGAACACAGATACGCAGTATTTT. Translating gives CASTVSGGNTDTQYF.

DNA of the CDR3: TGCGCCAGCAGCTTACGAGACACTGAAGCTTTCTTT. It translates to CASSLRDTEAFF. The rearrangement uses TRBV5-1 and TRBJ1-1, with no clear D. Per the germline V gene, CDR1 is SGHRS and CDR2 is YFSETQ. V was cut by 2 bases and J by 3 bases, with 5 bases left in between. CDR3 length equals 12 residues.

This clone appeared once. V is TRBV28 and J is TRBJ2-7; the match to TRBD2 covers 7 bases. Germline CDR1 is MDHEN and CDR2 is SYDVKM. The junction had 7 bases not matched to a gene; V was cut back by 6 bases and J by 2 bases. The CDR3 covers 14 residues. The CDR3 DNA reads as TGTGCCAGCAGCGCGGGAGTTCCGCCCTACGAGCAGTACTTC. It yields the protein CASSAGVPPYEQYF.